This paragraph reports one T cell receptor (beta chain). Its antigen is unknown. The donors were members of the validation cohort, which comprised approximately 120 subjects and was separate from the first cohort of 670 or so subjects. V gave up 5 bases and J gave up 0 bases, with 6 bases separating them. Looked up from germline, CDR1 is SGHTA and CDR2 is FQGNSA. The CDR3 runs to 13 residues. This sample was taken from a study of cytomegalovirus exposure and HLA in healthy donors. Study outcomes and limitations: The dataset shows that most TCR sequences were rare, while some public TCRs occurred in many donors.

Clones were sequenced by immunoSEQ multiplex PCR, and TCRdb holds only the in-frame ones, with some missing. The table shows more than 95,000 clones, with around nine tenths occurring only once. The origin of this receptor is a woman under 30 in good health and CMV-seronegative. The chain is built from TRBV7-2 and TRBJ2-3; no firm D call. Sequencing was done on a sample of PBMCs. The CDR3 region is CASSLGSTDTQYF. The CDR3 bases are TGTGCCAGCAGCCTCGGTAGCACAGATACGCAGTATTTT.